The source of this T cell receptor (beta chain) is a study of Graves' ophthalmopathy and Graves' hyperthyroidism (dated by TCRdb to 2017 to 2018). Describing the broader study: Peripheral blood was collected at initial diagnosis, before any treatment. The study used signatures of the TCR beta repertoire to tell Graves' ophthalmopathy apart from Graves' hyperthyroidism and to predict which patients would progress to ophthalmopathy. In total, 135 blood samples were TCR-sequenced: 40 to 45 ophthalmopathy, roughly 80 hyperthyroidism and roughly 17 hyperthyroidism-to-ophthalmopathy patients. To explore V-J signatures that separate ophthalmopathy from hyperthyroidism, a discovery set of fewer than 110 patients was enrolled, consisting of fewer than 45 with ophthalmopathy and around 57 with stable hyperthyroidism. The independent validation cohort included roughly 19 hyperthyroidism patients plus 17 patients who later progressed from hyperthyroidism to ophthalmopathy. T-cell repertoires of thyroid tissue and blood were compared in 5 or 6 hyperthyroidism patients. After sampling, hyperthyroidism patients received methimazole starting at 30 mg daily, and ophthalmopathy patients received high-dose intravenous methylprednisolone. The 100 discovery patients were divided at random into training and test sets in a 7:3 ratio. Here is what the overall study found, with its caveats: No statistical method was used to predetermine the sample size, and group allocation was not hidden from the investigators. Most expanded thyroid clonotypes with a frequency above 0.001 also appeared in blood, which suggests that blood repertoires may reflect the immune response in the thyroid. In validation, the model predicted ophthalmopathy progression with about 71% sensitivity and 72.22% specificity; about a dozen predicted patients were CT-confirmed with GO in a median of roughly 6.8 months. The 13-signature model separated ophthalmopathy from stable hyperthyroidism with around 90% sensitivity and 81% to 82% specificity in cross-validation, and 80%/75% in the test set.

The CDR3 numbers 15 residues from cysteine through phenylalanine. Only CDR3 DNA is held: 45 bases, read in frame from base 1. V has 5 bases trimmed and J has 11 bases trimmed; junction bases matching no gene number 13. Taken from the germline V gene (reference sequence), the CDR1 and CDR2 loops are LNHDA and SQIVND. A patient counted as having stable hyperthyroidism if there was no progression to ophthalmopathy within 18 months of follow-up. Patients with hyperthyroidism were aged 18 to 65 years, had been newly diagnosed, and had a disease duration of less than 2 months. Patients with other autoimmune diseases, uncontrolled infections, pregnancy or lactation were excluded from the study. Diagnosis was based on clinical symptoms, serum thyroxine, TRAb, thyroid ultrasound and orbital computed tomography. Ficoll-Paque density gradient centrifugation was used to isolate PBMCs from approximately 10 ml of fresh peripheral blood. Total RNA was extracted using Trizol reagent, and RNA quality was checked on an Agilent 2100 Bioanalyzer.

For repertoire sequencing, the TCR beta CDR3 regions were amplified from RNA transcripts. HTBI primers and the Qiagen OneStep RT-PCR kit were used in a first-round RT-PCR, which was followed by a second-round multiplex PCR, size selection and purification. Sequencing of the libraries was carried out on an Illumina HiSeq2000 in paired-end mode with 100 bp reads. The paper's data handling went like this. SOAPnuke was used to process the reads, removing any read that contained adapters or uncalled bases, had a mean Phred below 15, or lacked an exact match to the constant primer or identifier. COPE v1.2.5 was used to merge high-quality paired reads. Unique nucleotide sequences were defined as clonotypes and aligned to IMGT TRB V, D and J references using MiTCR v1.1. The analysis was limited to V-J combinations with a frequency above 0.0001, which together covered 99% to 99.2% of the repertoires. A TCR clonal expansion and chaos score per V-J combination was defined as the ratio of F50 clonal expansion to chaos observed in the TCRdist matrix. Welch's t-statistics and random forest were used to reduce the features to some 13 V-J combinations, which were then used as input to a naive Bayes classifier. The similarity between thyroid and blood repertoires was quantified using the Morisita-Horn index. TCRdb trimmed public reads at Q25 via fastp, called clones via MiXCR and kept in-frame beta chains. Duplicate CDR3 protein sequences are folded into a single record with the most common DNA and genes. The V and J calls come from TCRdb's annotation, not from the publication. For this sample the table gives about 620,000 distinct CDR3 sequences, of which about a fifth were detected only once. The top ten constitute approximately 7% of the sample.

Regarding this clonotype: The antigen it binds to is not known. Base quality data are lacking; no much larger clone is found one base away.

The sequenced sample was peripheral blood. Rearrangement joined TRBV19 to TRBJ1-5; TRBD1 fits 9 bases in the junction. The receptor's source is a woman aged 18-35 years with stable Graves' hyperthyroidism. Some clones in this sample may be carry-over from other donors' samples. Donor details come from another sample of the same person, matched by shared clones. The encoded CDR3 is CASSVSRDRVVTQHF. The nucleotide sequence reads TGTGCCAGTAGTGTGTCCCGGGACAGGGTCGTCACCCAGCATTTT.